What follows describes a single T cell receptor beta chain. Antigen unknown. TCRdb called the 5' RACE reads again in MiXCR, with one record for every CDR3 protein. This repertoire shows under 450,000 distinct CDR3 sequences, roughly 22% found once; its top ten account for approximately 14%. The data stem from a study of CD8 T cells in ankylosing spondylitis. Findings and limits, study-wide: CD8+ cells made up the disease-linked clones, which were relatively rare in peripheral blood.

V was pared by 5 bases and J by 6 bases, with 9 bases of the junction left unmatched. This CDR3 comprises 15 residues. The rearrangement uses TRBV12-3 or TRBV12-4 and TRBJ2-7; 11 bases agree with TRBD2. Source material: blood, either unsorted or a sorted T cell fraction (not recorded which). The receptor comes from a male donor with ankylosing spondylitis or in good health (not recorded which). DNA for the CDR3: TGTGCCAGCAGTCCCGTAGCGGGGGGGCCCGGCGAGCAGTACTTC. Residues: CASSPVAGGPGEQYF.